Below are 16 T cell receptor beta chains sequenced from a single sample in a study of T cells after yellow fever vaccination. MiXCR, run by TCRdb on the 5' RACE reads, gives a single entry per CDR3 protein. Counted here are about 360,000 distinct CDR3 sequences, approximately 6% occurring once; the ten biggest clones make up over 14%. Sample: PBMCs, taken 5 days after the yellow fever booster vaccination. These receptors originate from a man younger than 45 who received the YFV17D yellow fever vaccine.

The V gene is TRBV12-5, the J gene TRBJ2-1; TRBD1 matches 7 bases. In germline, CDR1 is LGHNT, CDR2 FRNRAP. Losses at the gene ends were 6 bases for V and 2 bases for J; bases not matched to a gene: 7. The CDR3 loop spans 15 amino acids. The CDR3: CASGARDRPYNEQFF. In DNA form, the CDR3 reads TGTGCTAGTGGAGCTCGGGACAGACCCTACAATGAGCAGTTCTTC. Complete variable domain (other parts from reference TRBV12-5 and TRBJ2-1): DARVTQTPRHKVTEMGQEVTMRCQPILGHNTVFWYRQTMMQGLELLAYFRNRAPLDDSGMPKDRFSAEMPDATLATLKIQPSEPRDSAVYFCASGARDRPYNEQFFGPGTRLTVL.

This chain links TRBV20-1 with TRBJ2-3, with D uncertain. The germline V and J ends were trimmed by 4 bases and 6 bases, with 20 bases remaining between them. This CDR3 is 15 amino acids long. Germline V gene lookup returns CDR1 DFQATT and CDR2 SNEGSKA (reference sequence). CDR3 coding DNA: TGCAGTGCTATTCATCGGTTGGTGGGCGGCGATACGCAGTATTTT. Protein sequence: CSAIHRLVGGDTQYF.

This chain connects TRBV28 to TRBJ2-3; 13 positions match TRBD2. Trimming at V came to 5 bases and at J to 8 bases, leaving 7 bases not matched to a gene. CDR1 MDHEN and CDR2 SYDVKM come from the germline V gene. The CDR3 is made up of 15 amino acids. This CDR3 is CASSRTSGSGGTQYF. DNA of the CDR3: TGTGCCAGCAGTCGGACTAGCGGGAGTGGTGGTACGCAGTATTTT.

The chain carries TRBV6-1 and TRBJ1-2; possible D gene TRBD1, 5 bases. The CDR3 extends over 14 amino acids. Germline CDR1 reads MNHNS; CDR2 reads SASEGT. V gave up 5 bases and J gave up 4 bases, with 14 bases separating them. CDR3: CASSPGTTTYGYTF. Written as DNA, the CDR3 is TGTGCCAGCAGTCCAGGGACGACCACCTATGGCTACACCTTC.

Note on this clonotype: An end of the junction differs from the germline gene, which may be a read error. This chain joins TRBV20-1 and TRBJ1-3; no clear D gene. The CDR3 contains 16 residues. The germline V gene has CDR1 DFQATT and CDR2 SNEGSKA (reference sequence). Written as DNA, the CDR3 is TGCTGTGCCCGAGTGGATGGCGGGAGCTCTGGAAACACCATATATTTT. Amino acids: CCARVDGGSSGNTIYF.

This clonotype has only a few counts. The V and J genes are TRBV10-3 and TRBJ1-2; D perhaps matches TRBD1 (5 bases). Deletions cut 3 bases from V and 9 bases from J, with 17 bases between. CDR3 length equals 14 residues. CDR1 is ENHRY, CDR2 SYGVKD, per germline. The CDR3 DNA sequence: TGTGCCATCAGTGAACGCGGCGGGACGGTTAGCTACACCTTC. Protein sequence: CAISERGGTVSYTF.

This clonotype appeared a few times. The chain couples TRBV10-1 to TRBJ2-3; 8 bases are shared with TRBD2. Germline CDR1 reads WNHNN; CDR2 reads SYGVQD (reference sequence). The CDR3 length is 14 residues. V shed 6 bases, J shed 1 base, and the junction held 3 bases outside the gene matches. The CDR3 nucleotides are TGCGCCAGCAGCGGACTAGCTCGCACAGATACGCAGTATTTT. It yields the protein CASSGLARTDTQYF.

Ten or more counts support this clonotype. This sequence joins TRBV7-7 and TRBJ2-7; D remains ambiguous. The germline V gene encodes CDR1 SSHAT and CDR2 FNYEAQ (reference sequence). CDR3 length: 14 amino acids. Trimming cost V 2 bases and J 6 bases, with 14 bases left between them. The CDR3 DNA is TGTGCCAGCAGCTTAACAAACCTAGGGCCCGAGCAGTACTTC. Encoded protein: CASSLTNLGPEQYF.

This clonotype was seen only a few times. The rearrangement uses TRBV5-6 and TRBJ1-5; D is undetermined. Trimming shortened V by 1 base and J by 6 bases, and 11 bases separated the two germline ends. The germline CDR1 and CDR2 sequences are SGHDT and YYEEEE. This CDR3 contains 14 residues. The CDR3 sequence is CASSLLRGSQPQHF. The CDR3, as DNA: TGTGCCAGCAGCTTGCTTCGGGGTAGTCAGCCCCAGCATTTT. Combining the CDR3 with reference TRBV5-6 and TRBJ1-5 gives the whole variable domain DAGVTQSPTHLIKTRGQQVTLRCSPKSGHDTVSWYQQALGQGPQFIFQYYEEEERQRGNFPDRFSGHQFPNYSSELNVNALLLGDSALYLCASSLLRGSQPQHFGDGTRLSIL.

The chain couples TRBV5-1 to TRBJ2-7; 9 positions agree with TRBD1. Per germline, CDR1 SGHRS and CDR2 YFSETQ. Trimming cost V 5 bases and J 4 bases; bases outside gene matches: 16. The length of the CDR3 is 17 residues. Here the CDR3 DNA reads TGCGCCAGCAGAACGGGAGCTAGGGGACAGGGTGTTTACGAGCAGTACTTC. Protein sequence: CASRTGARGQGVYEQYF. Drawing the rest from reference TRBV5-1 and TRBJ2-7, the complete variable domain is KAGVTQTPRYLIKTRGQQVTLSCSPISGHRSVSWYQQTPGQGLQFLFEYFSETQRNKGNFPGRFSGRQFSNSRSEMNVSTLELGDSALYLCASRTGARGQGVYEQYFGPGTRLTVT.

The table lists this clonotype with many counts. The rearrangement joins TRBV25-1 to TRBJ1-2; D not resolved. The CDR3 runs to 12 residues. Trimming pared 4 bases from V and 8 bases from J, leaving 11 bases between. Germline lookup yields CDR1 MGHDK and CDR2 SYGVNS. This CDR3 is CASSVGLSGYTF. For the CDR3, the DNA is TGTGCCAGCAGTGTTGGACTTAGCGGCTACACCTTC.

This clonotype was picked up a small number of times. The chain employs TRBV29-1 and TRBJ2-3; no definite D call. This CDR3 has 14 amino acids. The V gene lost 2 bases and the J gene lost 0 bases, with 9 bases spanning the gap. The germline gives CDR1 SQVTM, CDR2 ANQGSEA. This chain's CDR3 is CSVESGYSTDTQYF. Written as DNA, the CDR3 is TGCAGCGTTGAATCTGGGTATAGCACAGATACGCAGTATTTT.

CDR3 residues: CASRKSVSPGELFF. Here the CDR3 DNA reads TGTGCCAGCAGAAAATCGGTGTCCCCCGGGGAGCTGTTTTTT. V gene TRBV3-1 combines with J gene TRBJ2-2; D is unresolved. V lost 6 bases and J 6 bases, leaving 14 bases between the germline ends. The length of the CDR3 is 14 residues. From germline, CDR1 is LGHDT and CDR2 YNNKEL (reference sequence).

The chain uses TRBV19 and TRBJ2-5, with D perhaps matching TRBD2 (5 bases). The germline CDR1 and CDR2 sequences are LNHDA and SQIVND (reference sequence). The germline V and J ends were trimmed by 5 bases and 2 bases, with 15 bases remaining between them. The CDR3 has 15 residues. The CDR3 sequence: CASSPRVVGQETQYF. CDR3 DNA: TGTGCCAGTAGTCCGAGGGTTGTGGGTCAAGAGACCCAGTACTTC.

The rearrangement links TRBV11-1 to TRBJ2-5; D remains unclear. The CDR3 contains 14 residues. V was pared by 4 bases and J by 1 base, with 10 bases between. Germline values: CDR1 SGHAT, CDR2 FQDESV (reference sequence). CDR3 coding DNA: TGTGCCAGCAGCTCTACCGATATCCAAGAGACCCAGTACTTC. Residues: CASSSTDIQETQYF. The full variable domain, with the rest looked up from reference TRBV11-1 and TRBJ2-5, is EAEVAQSPRYKITEKSQAVAFWCDPISGHATLYWYRQILGQGPELLVQFQDESVVDDSQLPKDRFSAERLKGVDSTLKIQPAELGDSAMYLCASSSTDIQETQYFGPGTRLLVL.

This clonotype was counted between two and nine times. The genes are TRBV20-1 and TRBJ2-3; D uncertain. Germline-derived CDR1 and CDR2 are DFQATT and SNEGSKA (reference sequence). This CDR3 comprises 14 residues. V shed 1 base and J shed 4 bases, with 12 bases lying between them. CDR3 amino acids: CSARARLGADTQYF. Here the CDR3 DNA reads TGCAGTGCTAGAGCTAGGTTAGGCGCAGATACGCAGTATTTT.